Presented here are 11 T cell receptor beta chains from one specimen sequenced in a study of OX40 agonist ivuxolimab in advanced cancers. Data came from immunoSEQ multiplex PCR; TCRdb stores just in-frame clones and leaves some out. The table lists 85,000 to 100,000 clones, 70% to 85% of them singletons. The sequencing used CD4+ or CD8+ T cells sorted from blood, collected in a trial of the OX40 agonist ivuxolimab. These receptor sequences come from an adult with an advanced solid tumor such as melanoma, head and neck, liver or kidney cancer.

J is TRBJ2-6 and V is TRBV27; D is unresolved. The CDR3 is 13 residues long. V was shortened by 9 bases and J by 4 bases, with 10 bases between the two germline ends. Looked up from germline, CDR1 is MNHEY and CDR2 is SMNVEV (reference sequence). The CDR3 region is CASSDGGANVLTF. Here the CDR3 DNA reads TGTGCCAGTTCCGACGGGGGGGCCAACGTCCTGACTTTC.

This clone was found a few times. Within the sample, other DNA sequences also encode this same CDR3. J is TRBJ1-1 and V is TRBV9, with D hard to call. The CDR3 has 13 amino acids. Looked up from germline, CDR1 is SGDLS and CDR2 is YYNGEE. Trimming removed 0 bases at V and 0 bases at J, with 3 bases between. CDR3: CASSVGMNTEAFF. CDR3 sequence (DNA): TGTGCCAGCAGCGTAGGCATGAACACTGAAGCTTTCTTT.

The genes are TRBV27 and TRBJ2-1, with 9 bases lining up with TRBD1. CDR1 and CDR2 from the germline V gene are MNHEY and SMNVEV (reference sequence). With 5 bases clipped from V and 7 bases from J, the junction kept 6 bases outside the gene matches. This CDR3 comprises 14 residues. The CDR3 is CASSPATGGNEQFF. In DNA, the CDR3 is TGTGCCAGCAGTCCGGCGACAGGGGGGAATGAGCAGTTCTTC.

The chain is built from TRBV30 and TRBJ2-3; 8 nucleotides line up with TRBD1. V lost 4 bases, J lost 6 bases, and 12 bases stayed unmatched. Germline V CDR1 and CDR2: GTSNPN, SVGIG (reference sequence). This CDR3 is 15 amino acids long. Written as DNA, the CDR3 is TGTGCCTGGACGAAACCAGGGGGCCGGCGGGATACGCAGTATTTT. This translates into CAWTKPGGRRDTQYF.

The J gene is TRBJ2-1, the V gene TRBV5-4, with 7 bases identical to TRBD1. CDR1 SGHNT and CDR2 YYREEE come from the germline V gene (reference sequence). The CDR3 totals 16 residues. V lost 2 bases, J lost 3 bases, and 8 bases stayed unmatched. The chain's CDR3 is CASSLGKGQIYNEQFF. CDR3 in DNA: TGTGCCAGCAGCTTAGGAAAGGGACAGATCTACAATGAGCAGTTCTTC.

CDR3 in amino acids: CASSLSGTEAFF. The CDR3 DNA sequence: TGTGCCAGCAGTTTATCGGGGACTGAAGCTTTCTTT. The V and J genes are TRBV28 and TRBJ1-1; D uncertain. Germline V CDR1 and CDR2: MDHEN, SYDVKM. This CDR3 is 12 amino acids long. Trimming stripped 1 base from V and 5 bases from J, with 5 bases between.

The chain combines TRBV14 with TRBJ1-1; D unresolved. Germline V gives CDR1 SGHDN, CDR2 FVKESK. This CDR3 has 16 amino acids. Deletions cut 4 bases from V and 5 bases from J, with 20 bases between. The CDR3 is CASSPGGGWSWTEAFF. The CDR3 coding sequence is TGTGCCAGCAGCCCGGGAGGAGGGTGGTCGTGGACTGAAGCTTTCTTT.

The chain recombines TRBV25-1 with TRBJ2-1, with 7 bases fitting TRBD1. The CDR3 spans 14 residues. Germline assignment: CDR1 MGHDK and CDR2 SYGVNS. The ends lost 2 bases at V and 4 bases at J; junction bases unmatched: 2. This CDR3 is CASSEEQGYNEQFF. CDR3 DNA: TGTGCCAGCAGTGAAGAACAGGGGTACAATGAGCAGTTCTTC.

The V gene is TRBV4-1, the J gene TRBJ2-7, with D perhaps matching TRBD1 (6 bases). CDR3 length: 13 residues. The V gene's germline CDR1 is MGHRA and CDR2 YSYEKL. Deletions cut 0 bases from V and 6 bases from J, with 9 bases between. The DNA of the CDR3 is TGCGCCAGCAGCCAAGACGGCAGGGGCGAGCAGTACTTC. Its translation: CASSQDGRGEQYF.

The CDR3 reads CASSAGQGTGELFF. CDR3 DNA sequence: TGCGCCAGCAGCGCGGGACAGGGGACCGGGGAGCTGTTTTTT. The chain joins TRBV10-1 to TRBJ2-2; 10 bases agree with TRBD1. CDR1 and CDR2 from the germline V gene are WNHNN and SYGVQD (reference sequence). The trim removed 6 bases at V and 5 bases at J, leaving 3 bases unmatched. This CDR3 is built from 14 residues.

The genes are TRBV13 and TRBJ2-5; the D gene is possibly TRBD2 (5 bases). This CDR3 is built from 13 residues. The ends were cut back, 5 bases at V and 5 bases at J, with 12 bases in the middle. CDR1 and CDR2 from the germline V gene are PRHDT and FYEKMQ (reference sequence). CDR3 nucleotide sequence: TGTGCCAGCAGCCTTCGTCCGGGGGAGACCCAGTACTTC. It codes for CASSLRPGETQYF.